This T cell receptor (beta chain) was sequenced in a study of blood T cell repertoires in COVID-19. In the study overall: Spain, Italy and the United States supplied samples that represented acute and convalescent COVID-19. PBMCs, B-cell-depleted T cells, or T cells provided the cDNA or gDNA that made up the material.

Per the germline V gene, CDR1 is MNHEY and CDR2 is SVGEGT. Trimming took 5 bases from V and 5 from J; bases not matched to a gene: 10. The CDR3 is 16 amino acids. Under the authors' procedure: For nucleated cells, counts were estimated from reference gene primer amplification. TCRdb's table, derived via immunoSEQ multiplex PCR, lists solely in-frame clones and lacks some. V, J and clone size reflect that table, while D and trimming were determined from the DNA. The sample lists 250,000 or so clones, more than 70% occurring once. Material for sequencing was peripheral blood. The clonotype comes from a woman in her thirties with COVID-19, enrolled during active disease. The rearrangement links TRBV6-2 or TRBV6-3 to TRBJ2-2, with 8 bases identical to TRBD1. This CDR3 reads CASSQPDRGPTGELFF. CDR3 sequence (DNA): TGTGCCAGCAGTCAACCAGACAGGGGCCCAACCGGGGAGCTGTTTTTT.